The rows below give T cell receptor beta chains drawn from one sample of a study of cytomegalovirus exposure and HLA in healthy donors. Here immunoSEQ multiplex PCR was the method, and the copy in TCRdb shows in-frame clones only, minus some. This table holds 150,000 or so clones, around 80% found once. The sequenced sample was PBMCs. These receptors came from a woman between 18 and 29 years old in good health and CMV-seronegative. Both conserved end residues are part of each CDR3. A D gene is named only where the DNA matches it firmly. Not all rows give a size; the values are once, few, many and, for expanded clones, a class.

j_call v_call d_call clone_size cdr3_aa cdr3_nt
TRBJ2-1 TRBV13 TRBD2 . CASSTLAGESEQFF TGTGCCAGCAGTACACTAGCGGGAGAAAGTGAGCAGTTCTTC
TRBJ2-7 TRBV5-6 TRBD1 . CASSLPGTGESEQYF TGTGCCAGCAGCTTGCCCGGGACAGGGGAAAGCGAGCAGTACTTC
TRBJ2-7 TRBV5-1 TRBD1 once CASSYGQGLSYEQYF TGCGCCAGCAGCTACGGACAGGGTCTCTCCTACGAGCAGTACTTC
TRBJ2-1 TRBV5-1 . . CASSFGASSNEQFF TGCGCCAGCAGCTTTGGAGCATCAAGCAATGAGCAGTTCTTC
TRBJ1-3 TRBV27 . . CASSLSPGNTIYF TGTGCCAGCAGTTTATCTCCGGGAAACACCATATATTTT
TRBJ2-7 TRBV6-1 TRBD1 . CASSAPGQENGQYF TGTGCCAGCAGTGCCCCGGGACAGGAGAACGGGCAGTACTTC
TRBJ1-1 TRBV11-3 . . CASSSTGFPAANTEAFF TGTGCCAGCAGCTCGACCGGGTTCCCAGCGGCGAACACTGAAGCTTTCTTT
TRBJ2-3 TRBV5-1 . once CASSLEGVGDTQYF TGCGCCAGCAGCTTGGAGGGGGTGGGAGATACGCAGTATTTT
TRBJ2-5 TRBV10-3 TRBD2 few CAIGLAETQYF TGTGCCATCGGACTAGCAGAGACCCAGTACTTC
TRBJ1-6 TRBV28 TRBD1 . CASRPSKGQGGNSPLHF TGTGCCAGCAGGCCCTCGAAGGGACAGGGGGGAAATTCACCCCTCCACTTT
TRBJ1-5 TRBV30 . . CAWSQVTGYNQPQHF TGTGCCTGGAGCCAGGTAACAGGATACAATCAGCCCCAGCATTTT
TRBJ2-7 TRBV6-6 . . CASCSGFSYEQYF TGTGCCAGTTGTAGCGGATTTTCCTACGAGCAGTACTTC
TRBJ2-1 TRBV9 TRBD2 once CASSTAGTSGEGGYNEQFF TGTGCCAGCAGCACCGCCGGGACTAGCGGGGAGGGAGGCTACAATGAGCAGTTCTTC
TRBJ2-3 TRBV5-1 . . CASSLAAEPGTQYF TGCGCCAGCAGCTTGGCTGCCGAACCGGGGACGCAGTATTTT
TRBJ2-7 TRBV5-6 TRBD1 . CASSFSRIGQGTIYEQYF TGTGCCAGCAGCTTCTCCCGCATTGGACAGGGAACAATCTACGAGCAGTACTTC
TRBJ1-1 TRBV5-4 . few CASSLGGQNTEAFF TGTGCCAGCAGCTTGGGAGGGCAGAACACTGAAGCTTTCTTT
TRBJ2-1 TRBV28 . few CASTPLAVQYNEQFF TGTGCCAGCACCCCTCTCGCGGTCCAATACAATGAGCAGTTCTTC
TRBJ2-7 TRBV18 TRBD2 . CASSRLAEIDEQYF TGTGCCAGCTCCCGACTAGCGGAGATTGACGAGCAGTACTTC
TRBJ2-1 TRBV7-6 . . CASSLVRESYNEQFF TGTGCCAGCAGCTTAGTCAGGGAATCCTACAATGAGCAGTTCTTC
TRBJ2-2 TRBV5-6 TRBD1 . CASSLWTGTGPGELFF TGTGCCAGCAGCTTGTGGACAGGGACAGGGCCCGGGGAGCTGTTTTTT
TRBJ2-7 TRBV2 TRBD1 . CASSSHPGQGEYEQYF TGTGCCAGCAGTTCCCACCCGGGACAGGGGGAATACGAGCAGTACTTC
TRBJ2-7 TRBV7-2 . . CASSQGLLGQYF TGTGCCAGCAGCCAAGGACTGCTAGGGCAGTACTTC
TRBJ1-2 TRBV6-1 . . CASSEVRRGGYTF TGTGCCAGCAGTGAAGTTCGGAGAGGTGGCTACACCTTC
TRBJ2-5 TRBV5-1 TRBD1 once CASSLGQGAVETQYF TGCGCCAGCAGCTTGGGACAGGGGGCGGTGGAGACCCAGTACTTC
TRBJ1-1 TRBV10-3 . . CAISETTPGKNTEAFF TGTGCCATCAGTGAGACCACTCCCGGGAAGAACACTGAAGCTTTCTTT
TRBJ2-3 TRBV18 TRBD1 . CASSRYRGQTDTQYF TGTGCCAGCTCACGATACAGGGGGCAAACAGATACGCAGTATTTT
TRBJ2-5 TRBV28 TRBD2 . CASTPGGLETQYF TGTGCCAGCACCCCGGGAGGACTAGAGACCCAGTACTTC
TRBJ1-4 TRBV7-6 TRBD1 . CASSLGQGHEKLFF TGTGCCAGCAGCTTGGGACAGGGTCATGAAAAACTGTTTTTT
TRBJ1-1 TRBV5-1 TRBD1 . CASNYRQGTLNTEAFF TGCGCCAGCAACTACCGACAGGGCACCTTGAACACTGAAGCTTTCTTT
TRBJ1-1 TRBV6-6 TRBD1 few CASSYRGQGTEAFF TGTGCCAGCAGTTACCGGGGACAGGGTACTGAAGCTTTCTTT
TRBJ2-2 TRBV6-4 TRBD1 . CASSGQGDTGELFF TGTGCCAGCAGTGGACAGGGAGACACCGGGGAGCTGTTTTTT
TRBJ2-7 TRBV5-5 . . CASSLAEELKQYF TGTGCCAGCAGCTTGGCCGAGGAACTCAAGCAGTACTTC
TRBJ2-7 TRBV7-9 TRBD1 . CSTTGQEAYEQYF TGTTCCACCACGGGACAGGAGGCCTACGAGCAGTACTTC
TRBJ2-3 TRBV4-1 . . CASSRRLGFTGTDTQYF TGCGCCAGCAGCCGGAGGCTGGGTTTTACAGGCACAGATACGCAGTATTTT
TRBJ2-1 TRBV2 TRBD2 . CASSQYPGLHLFF TGTGCCAGCAGTCAATATCCGGGACTACATCTGTTCTTC
TRBJ1-1 TRBV7-3 TRBD1 . CASSLLGRGLSEAFF TGTGCCAGCAGCTTATTGGGCAGGGGGCTCTCTGAAGCTTTCTTT
TRBJ2-7 TRBV28 . . CASSLWGPREQYF TGTGCCAGCAGTTTATGGGGTCCGCGGGAGCAGTACTTC
TRBJ2-7 TRBV18 TRBD1 . CASSQRGQVNEQYF TGTGCCAGCTCACAGAGGGGGCAAGTAAACGAGCAGTACTTC
TRBJ2-3 TRBV19 TRBD2 . CASSTILTSGGTDTQYF TGTGCCAGTAGTACGATACTCACTAGCGGAGGCACAGATACGCAGTATTTT
TRBJ2-1 TRBV5-1 . . CASSPGTVFPGEQFF TGCGCCAGCAGCCCAGGGACTGTCTTTCCCGGTGAGCAGTTCTTC